This entry lists 8 T cell receptor beta chains sequenced from one sample in a study of CD8+ T cells in alopecia areata. Extracted RNA was reverse transcribed, and the resulting cDNA served as sequencing template. Only in-frame clones appear in the TCRdb table, and some are missing; sequencing was by immunoSEQ multiplex PCR. The sample lists over 8,500 clones; 55% to 75% were seen once. The investigators collected lesional scalp punch biopsies and peripheral blood from alopecia areata patients. The specimen was skin. Receptors originate from a human donor with alopecia areata.

The chain combines TRBV30 with TRBJ2-1, with 10 bases fitting TRBD2. This CDR3 is built from 14 residues. The trim removed 5 bases at V and 7 bases at J, leaving 8 bases unmatched. Germline values: CDR1 GTSNPN, CDR2 SVGIG (reference sequence). CDR3 sequence (DNA): TGTGCCTGGGTTAGCGGGAGGCTGCGGAATGAGCAGTTCTTC. It yields the protein CAWVSGRLRNEQFF.

The chain combines TRBV6-6 with TRBJ1-5; maybe TRBD1 (5 bases). From germline, CDR1 is MNHNY and CDR2 SVGAGI (reference sequence). The CDR3 extends over 13 amino acids. V lost 5 bases and J lost 2, with 7 bases in between. Written as DNA, the CDR3 is TGTGCCAGCAGTCCGACAGGCAATCAGCCCCAGCATTTT. This encodes CASSPTGNQPQHF.

The V gene is TRBV4-3, the J gene TRBJ1-4; D remains unclear. The CDR3 extends over 16 amino acids. V shed 3 bases and J shed 4 bases, with 15 bases lying between them. CDR1 and CDR2 (germline): LGHNA, YSLEER. The CDR3 sequence: CASSQFLATYNEKLFF. The CDR3 coding sequence is TGCGCCAGCAGCCAGTTTTTGGCCACATATAATGAAAAACTGTTTTTT.

V gene TRBV27 combines with J gene TRBJ2-2; D is perhaps TRBD2 (6 bases). Germline V gene data show CDR1 as MNHEY and CDR2 as SMNVEV (reference sequence). The CDR3 runs to 15 residues. Trimming took 1 base from V and 0 from J, leaving 6 bases between them. The CDR3 loop is CASSLWGANTGELFF. In nucleotides, the CDR3 is TGTGCCAGCAGTTTATGGGGGGCGAACACCGGGGAGCTGTTTTTT.

The rearrangement links TRBV7-2 to TRBJ1-2; 8 bases match TRBD1. The junction had 3 bases not matched to a gene; V was cut back by 5 bases and J by 1 base. The germline V gene encodes CDR1 SGHTA and CDR2 FQGNSA. The length of the CDR3 is 14 residues. CDR3 protein: CASSRTGSNYGYTF. The CDR3 DNA is TGTGCCAGCAGCCGGACAGGGAGTAACTATGGCTACACCTTC.

The V and J genes are TRBV27 and TRBJ2-7, with D possibly matching TRBD2 (6 bases). The V end was cut by 5 bases, the J end by 6 bases, with 11 bases between. Germline V lookup: CDR1 MNHEY, CDR2 SMNVEV (reference sequence). The CDR3 has 12 amino acids. The CDR3 loop is CASSQQGGEQYF. The CDR3 DNA reads as TGTGCCAGCAGTCAGCAGGGAGGCGAGCAGTACTTC.

The chain has TRBV5-1 and TRBJ2-2; D ambiguous. With 4 bases removed from V and 4 bases from J, the gap between germline ends came to 11 bases. Germline-derived CDR1 and CDR2 are SGHRS and YFSETQ. The CDR3 has 14 residues. DNA of the CDR3: TGCGCCAGCAGCAATGAGGAGTTCACCGGGGAGCTGTTTTTT. It yields the protein CASSNEEFTGELFF.

This clone was counted between two and nine times. The genes are TRBV6-4 and TRBJ2-1; 12 bases are a match to TRBD2. Trimming cost V 0 bases and J 6 bases; bases outside gene matches: 3. The CDR3 has 16 amino acids. Germline assignment: CDR1 MRHNA and CDR2 SNTAGT. The CDR3 loop is CASSDSTSGGTNEQFF. Here the CDR3 DNA reads TGTGCCAGCAGTGACTCGACTAGCGGGGGCACCAATGAGCAGTTCTTC.